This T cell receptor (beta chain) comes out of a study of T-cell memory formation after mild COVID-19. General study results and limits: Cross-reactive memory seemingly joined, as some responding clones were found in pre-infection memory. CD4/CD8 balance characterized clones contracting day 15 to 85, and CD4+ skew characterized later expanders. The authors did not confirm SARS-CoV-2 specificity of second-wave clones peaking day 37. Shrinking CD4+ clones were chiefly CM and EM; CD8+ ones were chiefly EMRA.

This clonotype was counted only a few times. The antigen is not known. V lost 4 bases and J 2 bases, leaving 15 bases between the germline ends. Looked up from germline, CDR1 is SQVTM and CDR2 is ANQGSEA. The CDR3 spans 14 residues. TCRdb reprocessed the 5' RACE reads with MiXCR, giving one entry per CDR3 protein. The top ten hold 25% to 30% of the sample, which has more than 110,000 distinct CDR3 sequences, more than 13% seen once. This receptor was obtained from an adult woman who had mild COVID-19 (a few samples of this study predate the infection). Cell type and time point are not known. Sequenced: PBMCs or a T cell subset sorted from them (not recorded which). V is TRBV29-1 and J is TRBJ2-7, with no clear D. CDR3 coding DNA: TGCAGCGTTGCTATGGGCTTTGGAACCTACGAGCAGTACTTC. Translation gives CSVAMGFGTYEQYF.